This is a list of T cell receptor beta chains from one sample in a study of blood T cell repertoires in COVID-19. Measured with immunoSEQ multiplex PCR; TCRdb has only the in-frame clones, and not every one. The sample has about 180,000 clones; 81% are singletons. Material for sequencing was PBMCs or T cells enriched from blood (not recorded which). Receptor source: a woman aged 40 to 55 with acute COVID-19. Each CDR3 is given with its conserved first and last residue. A D gene is named only where the DNA matches it firmly. Not all rows give a size; the values are once, few, many and, for expanded clones, a class.

len: 13
j_gene: TRBJ2-5
d_gene: .
v_gene: TRBV29-1
abundance: .
CDR3nt: TGCAGCGTTGAAAGGGGAATGGGGGAGACCCAGTACTTC
CDR3aa: CSVERGMGETQYF

len: 16
j_gene: TRBJ2-5
d_gene: TRBD1
v_gene: TRBV7-7
abundance: once
CDR3nt: TGTGCTAGCAGCTTGAGGGACAGGGGAGTAGGGGAGACCCAGTACTTC
CDR3aa: CASSLRDRGVGETQYF

len: 14
j_gene: TRBJ1-2
d_gene: TRBD1
v_gene: TRBV30
abundance: .
CDR3nt: TGTGCCTGGAGTCCCGGACAGGGGGCCTATGGCTACACCTTC
CDR3aa: CAWSPGQGAYGYTF

len: 12
j_gene: TRBJ1-2
d_gene: TRBD1
v_gene: TRBV27
abundance: .
CDR3nt: TGTGCCACTCAGGGACAGGGTTATGGCTACACCTTC
CDR3aa: CATQGQGYGYTF

len: 17
j_gene: TRBJ2-2
d_gene: TRBD2
v_gene: TRBV9
abundance: .
CDR3nt: TGTGCCAGCAGCCCTCTAGCGGGAGGCCCGATAACCGGGGAGCTGTTTTTT
CDR3aa: CASSPLAGGPITGELFF

len: 15
j_gene: TRBJ1-4
d_gene: .
v_gene: TRBV5-1
abundance: .
CDR3nt: TGCGCCAGCAGCTTGGGAGGGAGGGTCGATGAAAAACTGTTTTTT
CDR3aa: CASSLGGRVDEKLFF

len: 14
j_gene: TRBJ1-1
d_gene: TRBD1
v_gene: TRBV2
abundance: .
CDR3nt: TGTGCCAGCGGCGGCGAAGGGGGCCGAACTGAAGCTTTCTTT
CDR3aa: CASGGEGGRTEAFF

len: 17
j_gene: TRBJ2-6
d_gene: TRBD2
v_gene: TRBV18
abundance: .
CDR3nt: TGTGCCAGCTCACCACCGCCTAGCGGGGTCGTGGCCAACGTCCTGACTTTC
CDR3aa: CASSPPPSGVVANVLTF

len: 16
j_gene: TRBJ2-3
d_gene: TRBD2
v_gene: TRBV7-3
abundance: .
CDR3nt: TGTGCCAGCAGCTTCGTAGCGGGTAGGGGCCCAGATACGCAGTATTTT
CDR3aa: CASSFVAGRGPDTQYF

len: 13
j_gene: TRBJ2-1
d_gene: TRBD2
v_gene: TRBV10-3
abundance: .
CDR3nt: TGTGCCATCAGCCGGGAGGTCGTCGATGAGCAGTTCTTC
CDR3aa: CAISREVVDEQFF

len: 15
j_gene: TRBJ1-1
d_gene: .
v_gene: TRBV3-1/TRBV3-2
abundance: .
CDR3nt: TGTGCCAGCAGCCAAGTGGGGGGGGTAGGCACTGAAGCTTTCTTT
CDR3aa: CASSQVGGVGTEAFF

len: 16
j_gene: TRBJ2-2
d_gene: .
v_gene: TRBV5-1
abundance: .
CDR3nt: TGCGCCAGCAGCAAGGACCCGCGGACTAACACCGGGGAGCTGTTTTTT
CDR3aa: CASSKDPRTNTGELFF

len: 19
j_gene: TRBJ2-1
d_gene: .
v_gene: TRBV21-1
abundance: .
CDR3nt: TGTGCCAGCAGCAAACGTAGGGACAGGGCTAATTTCTCCTACAATGAGCAGTTCTTC
CDR3aa: CASSKRRDRANFSYNEQFF

len: 15
j_gene: TRBJ1-3
d_gene: .
v_gene: TRBV5-1
abundance: .
CDR3nt: TGCGCCAGCAGCTTGGGGGACATCTTTGGAAACACCATATATTTT
CDR3aa: CASSLGDIFGNTIYF

len: 16
j_gene: TRBJ2-2
d_gene: TRBD2
v_gene: TRBV7-7
abundance: .
CDR3nt: TGTGCTAGCAGCGGAAGTAGCGGGAGGGCTACCGGGGAGCTGTTTTTT
CDR3aa: CASSGSSGRATGELFF

len: 14
j_gene: TRBJ2-5
d_gene: TRBD1
v_gene: TRBV5-1
abundance: .
CDR3nt: TGCGCCAGCAGCTTGGGGACAGGGGAAGAGACCCAGTACTTC
CDR3aa: CASSLGTGEETQYF

len: 12
j_gene: TRBJ2-3
d_gene: .
v_gene: TRBV6-5
abundance: few
CDR3nt: TGTGCCAGCAGTTACGCGGGAGATACGCAGTATTTT
CDR3aa: CASSYAGDTQYF

len: 14
j_gene: TRBJ2-3
d_gene: TRBD1
v_gene: TRBV5-6
abundance: few
CDR3nt: TGTGCCAGCAGATCCGGGACAGAGACAGATACGCAGTATTTT
CDR3aa: CASRSGTETDTQYF

len: 18
j_gene: TRBJ1-3
d_gene: .
v_gene: TRBV19
abundance: .
CDR3nt: TGTGCCAGTATTGATACCCGCGGCGGCCGCCGCTCTGGAAACACCATATATTTT
CDR3aa: CASIDTRGGRRSGNTIYF

len: 16
j_gene: TRBJ1-2
d_gene: TRBD1
v_gene: TRBV7-9
abundance: .
CDR3nt: TGTGCCAGCAGCTCTACGACAAGGGGGCGCGACTATGGCTACACCTTC
CDR3aa: CASSSTTRGRDYGYTF

len: 17
j_gene: TRBJ2-6
d_gene: TRBD1
v_gene: TRBV5-4
abundance: .
CDR3nt: TGTGCCAGCAGCTTTGGTACAGGGGGCGCTGGGGCCAACGTCCTGACTTTC
CDR3aa: CASSFGTGGAGANVLTF

len: 14
j_gene: TRBJ2-7
d_gene: .
v_gene: TRBV13
abundance: .
CDR3nt: TGTGCCAGCGGCCTAGCCGACAGCTCCTACGAGCAGTACTTC
CDR3aa: CASGLADSSYEQYF

len: 16
j_gene: TRBJ2-2
d_gene: TRBD1
v_gene: TRBV5-4
abundance: .
CDR3nt: TGTGCCAGCAGCTTGGACAGGGGGATTGTAACCGGGGAGCTGTTTTTT
CDR3aa: CASSLDRGIVTGELFF

len: 14
j_gene: TRBJ1-1
d_gene: .
v_gene: TRBV6-5
abundance: .
CDR3nt: TGTGCCAGCAGTTACTCGAGCGTGAACACTGAAGCTTTCTTT
CDR3aa: CASSYSSVNTEAFF

len: 15
j_gene: TRBJ2-5
d_gene: .
v_gene: TRBV5-4
abundance: .
CDR3nt: TGTGCCAGCAGCTTTGGGCAGGGGCTACGAGAGACCCAGTACTTC
CDR3aa: CASSFGQGLRETQYF

len: 15
j_gene: TRBJ1-5
d_gene: .
v_gene: TRBV3-1/TRBV3-2
abundance: .
CDR3nt: TGTGCCAGCAGCCGAGGTCATAATAGCAATCAGCCCCAGCATTTT
CDR3aa: CASSRGHNSNQPQHF

len: 13
j_gene: TRBJ1-1
d_gene: .
v_gene: TRBV12-3/TRBV12-4
abundance: .
CDR3nt: TGTGCCAGCAGTTGGGCCTTGAACACTGAAGCTTTCTTT
CDR3aa: CASSWALNTEAFF

len: 15
j_gene: TRBJ2-7
d_gene: TRBD1
v_gene: TRBV5-6
abundance: .
CDR3nt: TGTGCCAGCAGCGTCGGGACAGGGGGCTCCTACGAGCAGTACTTC
CDR3aa: CASSVGTGGSYEQYF

len: 15
j_gene: TRBJ1-2
d_gene: .
v_gene: TRBV25-1
abundance: once
CDR3nt: TGTGCCAGCAGTGATTCTCCAGCAGGGGCCTATGGCTACACCTTC
CDR3aa: CASSDSPAGAYGYTF

len: 15
j_gene: TRBJ2-1
d_gene: .
v_gene: TRBV7-2
abundance: .
CDR3nt: TGTGCCAGCAGCTTCGGTACGTCTCAATACAATGAGCAGTTCTTC
CDR3aa: CASSFGTSQYNEQFF

len: 14
j_gene: TRBJ1-1
d_gene: TRBD1
v_gene: TRBV6-1
abundance: .
CDR3nt: TGTGCCAGCAGTGACAGGGGGTCGGGAACTGAAGCTTTCTTT
CDR3aa: CASSDRGSGTEAFF

len: 15
j_gene: TRBJ2-6
d_gene: .
v_gene: TRBV6-5
abundance: .
CDR3nt: TGTGCCAGCAAGGCAGGGGAAGCTGGGGCCAACGTCCTGACTTTC
CDR3aa: CASKAGEAGANVLTF

len: 13
j_gene: TRBJ2-2
d_gene: .
v_gene: TRBV3-1/TRBV3-2
abundance: few
CDR3nt: TGTGCCAGCAGCCAAGTTTTCGCCGGGGAGCTGTTTTTT
CDR3aa: CASSQVFAGELFF

len: 16
j_gene: TRBJ1-2
d_gene: .
v_gene: TRBV10-3
abundance: .
CDR3nt: TGTGCCATCAGTGAGTCGGCCAGGGATGGTGACTATGGCTACACCTTC
CDR3aa: CAISESARDGDYGYTF

len: 14
j_gene: TRBJ2-3
d_gene: TRBD1
v_gene: TRBV29-1
abundance: .
CDR3nt: TGCAGCGTTGATCTGGACAGGAGCACAGATACGCAGTATTTT
CDR3aa: CSVDLDRSTDTQYF

len: 16
j_gene: TRBJ2-1
d_gene: TRBD2
v_gene: TRBV14
abundance: .
CDR3nt: TGTGCCAGCAGCCTCCTAGCGGGAGGAGTCTACAATGAGCAGTTCTTC
CDR3aa: CASSLLAGGVYNEQFF

len: 16
j_gene: TRBJ2-3
d_gene: TRBD2
v_gene: TRBV20-1
abundance: .
CDR3nt: TGCAGTGCTAGTCCAATAGGGGTAGCGGGAGTTGATACGCAGTATTTT
CDR3aa: CSASPIGVAGVDTQYF

len: 14
j_gene: TRBJ2-5
d_gene: .
v_gene: TRBV5-1
abundance: .
CDR3nt: TGCGCCAGCAGCTTGGCGAGGGATAAAAAGACCCAGTACTTC
CDR3aa: CASSLARDKKTQYF

len: 17
j_gene: TRBJ1-4
d_gene: TRBD1
v_gene: TRBV11-3
abundance: few
CDR3nt: TGTGCCAGCAGCTCTGGGACAGGTCGACCACTTAATGAAAAACTGTTTTTT
CDR3aa: CASSSGTGRPLNEKLFF

len: 13
j_gene: TRBJ1-1
d_gene: TRBD1
v_gene: TRBV5-4
abundance: .
CDR3nt: TGTGCCAGCAGCGGGGACAGCCTCTATGAAGCTTTCTTT
CDR3aa: CASSGDSLYEAFF

len: 15
j_gene: TRBJ1-1
d_gene: .
v_gene: TRBV5-4
abundance: .
CDR3nt: TGTGCCAGCAGCTTGGGCTCGGGGATGAACACTGAAGCTTTCTTT
CDR3aa: CASSLGSGMNTEAFF

len: 11
j_gene: TRBJ2-1
d_gene: .
v_gene: TRBV7-9
abundance: .
CDR3nt: TGTGCCAGCAGCTTCGAGTATGAGCAGTTCTTC
CDR3aa: CASSFEYEQFF

len: 13
j_gene: TRBJ1-1
d_gene: .
v_gene: TRBV2
abundance: .
CDR3nt: TGTGCCAGCAAGCCGACAGTGAACACTGAAGCTTTCTTT
CDR3aa: CASKPTVNTEAFF

len: 16
j_gene: TRBJ1-6
d_gene: .
v_gene: TRBV9
abundance: .
CDR3nt: TGTGCCAGCAGCTCCCTTCGGGAGTTGGGAAATTCACCCCTCCACTTT
CDR3aa: CASSSLRELGNSPLHF

len: 16
j_gene: TRBJ1-5
d_gene: TRBD1
v_gene: TRBV19
abundance: .
CDR3nt: TGTGCCAGTAGCCAGGGACAGGGGGCGGGCAATCAGCCCCAGCATTTT
CDR3aa: CASSQGQGAGNQPQHF

len: 15
j_gene: TRBJ1-2
d_gene: TRBD1
v_gene: TRBV27
abundance: .
CDR3nt: TGTGCCAGCAGTTTGGCCGGGACAGGATACTATGGCTACACCTTC
CDR3aa: CASSLAGTGYYGYTF

len: 17
j_gene: TRBJ2-1
d_gene: TRBD2
v_gene: TRBV4-1
abundance: once
CDR3nt: TGCGCCAGCAGCCGCTCACAAATAGCGGGGCCCTACAATGAGCAGTTCTTC
CDR3aa: CASSRSQIAGPYNEQFF

len: 20
j_gene: TRBJ2-2
d_gene: .
v_gene: TRBV3-1/TRBV3-2
abundance: .
CDR3nt: TGTGCCAGCAGCAAGGGACAAACCTCAGGGGAAGGATACGACACCGGGGAGCTGTTTTTT
CDR3aa: CASSKGQTSGEGYDTGELFF

len: 13
j_gene: TRBJ1-3
d_gene: TRBD1
v_gene: TRBV15
abundance: once
CDR3nt: TGTGCCATCGGACAGGGGACTGGAAACACCATATATTTT
CDR3aa: CAIGQGTGNTIYF

len: 14
j_gene: TRBJ2-3
d_gene: .
v_gene: TRBV7-8
abundance: .
CDR3nt: TGTGCCAGCAGCTTGTTGGGCGGCACAGATACGCAGTATTTT
CDR3aa: CASSLLGGTDTQYF

len: 16
j_gene: TRBJ2-5
d_gene: .
v_gene: TRBV5-5
abundance: few
CDR3nt: TGTGCCAGCAGCCGAGGACTACAGAGCCTCCAAGAGACCCAGTACTTC
CDR3aa: CASSRGLQSLQETQYF